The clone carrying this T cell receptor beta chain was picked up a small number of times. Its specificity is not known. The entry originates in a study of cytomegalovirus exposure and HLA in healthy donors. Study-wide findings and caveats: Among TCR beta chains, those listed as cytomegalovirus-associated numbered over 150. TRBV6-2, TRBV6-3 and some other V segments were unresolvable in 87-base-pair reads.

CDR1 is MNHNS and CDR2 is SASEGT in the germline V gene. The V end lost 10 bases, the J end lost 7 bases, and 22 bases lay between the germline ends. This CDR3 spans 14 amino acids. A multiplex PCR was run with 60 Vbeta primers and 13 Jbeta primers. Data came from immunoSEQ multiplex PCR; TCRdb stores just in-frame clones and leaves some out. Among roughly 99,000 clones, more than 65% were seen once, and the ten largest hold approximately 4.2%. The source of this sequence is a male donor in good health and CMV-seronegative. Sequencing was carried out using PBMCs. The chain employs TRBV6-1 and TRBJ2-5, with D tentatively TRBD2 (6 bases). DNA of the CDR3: TGTGCCACCACCCGGGACTCCTTCCCGTCGACCCAGTACTTC. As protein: CATTRDSFPSTQYF.